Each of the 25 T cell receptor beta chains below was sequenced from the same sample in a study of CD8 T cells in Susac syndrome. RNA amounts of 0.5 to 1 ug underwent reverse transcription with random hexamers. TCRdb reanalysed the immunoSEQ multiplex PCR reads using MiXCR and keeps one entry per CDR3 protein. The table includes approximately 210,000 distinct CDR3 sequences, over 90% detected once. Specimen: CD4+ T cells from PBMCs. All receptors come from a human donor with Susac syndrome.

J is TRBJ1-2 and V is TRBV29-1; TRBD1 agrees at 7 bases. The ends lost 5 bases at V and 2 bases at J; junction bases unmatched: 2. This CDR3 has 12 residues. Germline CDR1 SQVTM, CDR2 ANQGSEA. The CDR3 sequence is CSVLQGNYGYTF. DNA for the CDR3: TGCAGCGTTCTACAGGGGAACTATGGCTACACCTTC. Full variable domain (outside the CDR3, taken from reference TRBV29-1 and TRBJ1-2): SAVISQKPSRDICQRGTSLTIQCQVDSQVTMMFWYRQQPGQSLTLIATANQGSEATYESGFVIDKFPISRPNLTFSTLTVSNMSPEDSSIYLCSVLQGNYGYTFGSGTRLTVV.

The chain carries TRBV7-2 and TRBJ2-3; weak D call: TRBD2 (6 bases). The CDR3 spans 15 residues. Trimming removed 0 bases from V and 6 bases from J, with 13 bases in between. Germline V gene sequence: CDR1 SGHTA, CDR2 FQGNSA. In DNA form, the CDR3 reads TGTGCCAGCAGCTTAGCGGAGGGGAGGATGGATACGCAGTATTTT. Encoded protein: CASSLAEGRMDTQYF.

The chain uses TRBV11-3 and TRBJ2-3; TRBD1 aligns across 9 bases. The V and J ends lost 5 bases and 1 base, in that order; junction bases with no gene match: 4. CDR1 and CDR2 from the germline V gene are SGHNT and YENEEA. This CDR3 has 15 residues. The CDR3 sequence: CASSGDRARTDTQYF. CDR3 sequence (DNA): TGTGCCAGCAGCGGGGACAGGGCCCGCACAGATACGCAGTATTTT.

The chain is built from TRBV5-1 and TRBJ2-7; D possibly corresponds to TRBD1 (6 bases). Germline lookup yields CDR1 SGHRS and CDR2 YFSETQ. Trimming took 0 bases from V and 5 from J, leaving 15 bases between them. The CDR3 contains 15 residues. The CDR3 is CASSLAGRQADEQYF. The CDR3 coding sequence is TGCGCCAGCAGCTTGGCGGGGAGACAGGCCGACGAGCAGTACTTC. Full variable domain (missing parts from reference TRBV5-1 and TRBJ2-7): KAGVTQTPRYLIKTRGQQVTLSCSPISGHRSVSWYQQTPGQGLQFLFEYFSETQRNKGNFPGRFSGRQFSNSRSEMNVSTLELGDSALYLCASSLAGRQADEQYFGPGTRLTVT.

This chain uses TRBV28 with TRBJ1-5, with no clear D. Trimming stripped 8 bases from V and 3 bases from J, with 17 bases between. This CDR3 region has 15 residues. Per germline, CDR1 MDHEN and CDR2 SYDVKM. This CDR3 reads CASPPAGSDNQPQHF. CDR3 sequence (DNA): TGTGCCAGCCCCCCTGCCGGATCTGACAATCAGCCCCAGCATTTT.

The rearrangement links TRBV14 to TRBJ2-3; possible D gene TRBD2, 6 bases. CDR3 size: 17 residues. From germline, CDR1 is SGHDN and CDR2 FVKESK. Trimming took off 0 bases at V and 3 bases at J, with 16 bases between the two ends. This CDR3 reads CASSQETIQLATDTQYF. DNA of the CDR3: TGTGCCAGCAGCCAAGAGACCATACAGCTAGCGACAGATACGCAGTATTTT.

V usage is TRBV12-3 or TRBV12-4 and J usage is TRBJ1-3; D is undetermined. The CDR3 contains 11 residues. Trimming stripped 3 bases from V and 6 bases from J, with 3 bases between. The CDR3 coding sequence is TGTGCCAGCAGTTTGACAAACACCATATATTTT. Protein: CASSLTNTIYF.

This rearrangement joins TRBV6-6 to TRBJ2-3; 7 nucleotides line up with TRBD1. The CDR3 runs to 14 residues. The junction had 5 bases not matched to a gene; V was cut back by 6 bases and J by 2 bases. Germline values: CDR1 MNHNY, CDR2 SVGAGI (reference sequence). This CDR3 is CASSPKGATDTQYF. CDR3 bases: TGTGCCAGCAGCCCGAAGGGGGCCACAGATACGCAGTATTTT.

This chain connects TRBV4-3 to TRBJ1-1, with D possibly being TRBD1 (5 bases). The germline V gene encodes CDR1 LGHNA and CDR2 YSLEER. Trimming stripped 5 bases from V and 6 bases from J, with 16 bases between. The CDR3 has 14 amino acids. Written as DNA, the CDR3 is TGCGCCAGCAGCTTACAAGGGGATGGCGCTGAAGCTTTCTTT. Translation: CASSLQGDGAEAFF.

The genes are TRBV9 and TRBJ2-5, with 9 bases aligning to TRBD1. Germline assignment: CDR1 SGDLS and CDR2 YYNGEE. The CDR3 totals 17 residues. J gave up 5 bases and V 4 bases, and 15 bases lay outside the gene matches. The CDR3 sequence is CASSPTPGQGWSETQYF. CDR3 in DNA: TGTGCCAGCAGCCCGACTCCGGGACAGGGTTGGTCGGAGACCCAGTACTTC. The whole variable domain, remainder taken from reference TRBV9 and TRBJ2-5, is DSGVTQTPKHLITATGQRVTLRCSPRSGDLSVYWYQQSLDQGLQFLIQYYNGEERAKGNILERFSAQQFPDLHSELNLSSLELGDSALYFCASSPTPGQGWSETQYFGPGTRLLVL.

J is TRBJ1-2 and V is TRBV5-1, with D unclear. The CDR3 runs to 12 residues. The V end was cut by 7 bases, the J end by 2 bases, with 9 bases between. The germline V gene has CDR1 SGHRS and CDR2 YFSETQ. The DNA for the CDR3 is TGCGCCAGCCGAATGGACAACTATGGCTACACCTTC. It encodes CASRMDNYGYTF. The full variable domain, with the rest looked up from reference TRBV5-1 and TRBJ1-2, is KAGVTQTPRYLIKTRGQQVTLSCSPISGHRSVSWYQQTPGQGLQFLFEYFSETQRNKGNFPGRFSGRQFSNSRSEMNVSTLELGDSALYLCASRMDNYGYTFGSGTRLTVV.

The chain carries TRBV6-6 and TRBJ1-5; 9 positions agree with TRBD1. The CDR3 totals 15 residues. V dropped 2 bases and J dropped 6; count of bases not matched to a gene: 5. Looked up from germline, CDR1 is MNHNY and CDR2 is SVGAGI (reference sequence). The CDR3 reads CASSYRTGEIQPQHF. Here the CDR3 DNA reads TGTGCCAGCAGTTACCGGACAGGGGAAATTCAGCCCCAGCATTTT.

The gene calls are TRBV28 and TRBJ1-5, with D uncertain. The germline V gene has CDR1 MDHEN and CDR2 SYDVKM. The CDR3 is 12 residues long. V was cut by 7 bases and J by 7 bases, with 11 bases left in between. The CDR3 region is CASTLPNQPQHF. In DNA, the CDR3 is TGTGCCAGCACCCTACCCAACCAGCCCCAGCATTTT.

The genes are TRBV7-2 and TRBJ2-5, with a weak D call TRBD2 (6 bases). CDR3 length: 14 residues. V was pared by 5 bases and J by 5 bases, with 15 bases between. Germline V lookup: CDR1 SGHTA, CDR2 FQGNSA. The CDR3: CASSASWGVETQYF. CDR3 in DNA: TGTGCCAGCAGCGCCTCCTGGGGGGTGGAGACCCAGTACTTC.

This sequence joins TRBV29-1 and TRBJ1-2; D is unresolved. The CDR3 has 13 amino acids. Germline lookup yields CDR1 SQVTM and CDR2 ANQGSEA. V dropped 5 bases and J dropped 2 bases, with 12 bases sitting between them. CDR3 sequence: CSVMGGSNYGYTF. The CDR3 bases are TGCAGCGTTATGGGCGGATCGAACTATGGCTACACCTTC.

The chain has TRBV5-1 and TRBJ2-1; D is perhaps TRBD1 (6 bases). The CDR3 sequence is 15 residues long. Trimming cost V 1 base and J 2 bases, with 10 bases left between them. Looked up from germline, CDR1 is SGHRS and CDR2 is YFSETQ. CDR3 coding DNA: TGCGCCAGCAGCTTGAAGGGGGACCCCTACAATGAGCAGTTCTTC. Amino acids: CASSLKGDPYNEQFF.

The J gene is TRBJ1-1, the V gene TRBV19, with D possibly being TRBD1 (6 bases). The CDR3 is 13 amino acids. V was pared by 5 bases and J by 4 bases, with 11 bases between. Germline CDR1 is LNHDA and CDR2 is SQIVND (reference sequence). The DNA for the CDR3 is TGTGCCAGTAGTCCCTGGACAGTCACTGAAGCTTTCTTT. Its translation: CASSPWTVTEAFF.

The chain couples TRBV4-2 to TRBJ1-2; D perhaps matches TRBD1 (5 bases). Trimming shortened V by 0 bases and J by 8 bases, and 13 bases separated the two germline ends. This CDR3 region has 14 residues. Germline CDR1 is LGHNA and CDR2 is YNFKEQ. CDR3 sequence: CASSQEAGGEGYTF. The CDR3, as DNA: TGTGCCAGCAGCCAAGAAGCCGGGGGAGAGGGCTACACCTTC.

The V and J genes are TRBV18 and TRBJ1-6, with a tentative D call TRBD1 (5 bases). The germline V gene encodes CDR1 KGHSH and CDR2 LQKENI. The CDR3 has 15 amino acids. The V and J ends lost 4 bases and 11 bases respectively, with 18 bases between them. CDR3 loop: CASSQDPDSSTPLHF. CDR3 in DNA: TGTGCCAGCTCACAAGACCCTGACAGCTCAACACCCCTCCACTTT.

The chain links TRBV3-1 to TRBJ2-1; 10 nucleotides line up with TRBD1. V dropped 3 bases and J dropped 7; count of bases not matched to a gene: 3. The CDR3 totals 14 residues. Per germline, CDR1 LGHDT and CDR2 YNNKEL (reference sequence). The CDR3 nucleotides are TGTGCCAGCAGCCAGGGACAGGGGATAAATGAGCAGTTCTTC. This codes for CASSQGQGINEQFF.

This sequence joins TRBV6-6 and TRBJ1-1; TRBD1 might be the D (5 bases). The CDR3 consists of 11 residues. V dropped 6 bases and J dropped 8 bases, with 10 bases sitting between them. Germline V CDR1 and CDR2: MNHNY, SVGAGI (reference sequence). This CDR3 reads CASSPNREAFF. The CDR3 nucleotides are TGTGCCAGCAGCCCCAACAGGGAAGCTTTCTTT.

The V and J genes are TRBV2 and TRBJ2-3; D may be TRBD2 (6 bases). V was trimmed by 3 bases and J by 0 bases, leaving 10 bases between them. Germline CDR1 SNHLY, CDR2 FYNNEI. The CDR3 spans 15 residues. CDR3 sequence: CASSEPGLSTDTQYF. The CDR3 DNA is TGTGCCAGCAGTGAGCCAGGACTAAGCACAGATACGCAGTATTTT.

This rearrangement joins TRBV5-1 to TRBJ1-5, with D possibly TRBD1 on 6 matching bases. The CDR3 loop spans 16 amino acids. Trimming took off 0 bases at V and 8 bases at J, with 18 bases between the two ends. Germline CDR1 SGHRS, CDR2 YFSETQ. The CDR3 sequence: CASSLDGTRGPEPQHF. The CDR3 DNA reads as TGCGCCAGCAGCTTGGACGGGACAAGAGGGCCTGAGCCCCAGCATTTT.

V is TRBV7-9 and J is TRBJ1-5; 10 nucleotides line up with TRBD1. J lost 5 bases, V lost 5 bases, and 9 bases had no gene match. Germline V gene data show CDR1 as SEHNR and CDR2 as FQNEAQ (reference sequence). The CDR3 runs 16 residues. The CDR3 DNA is TGTGCCAGCAGCCTCGGGGGACAGGGGACCCATCAGCCCCAGCATTTT. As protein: CASSLGGQGTHQPQHF.

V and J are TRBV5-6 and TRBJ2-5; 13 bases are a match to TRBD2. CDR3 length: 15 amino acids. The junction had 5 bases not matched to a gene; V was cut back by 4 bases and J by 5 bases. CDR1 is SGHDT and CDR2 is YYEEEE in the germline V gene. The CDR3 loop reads CASSPLLAGGETQYF. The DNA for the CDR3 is TGTGCCAGCAGCCCTCTACTAGCGGGGGGGGAGACCCAGTACTTC. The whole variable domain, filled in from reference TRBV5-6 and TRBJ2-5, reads DAGVTQSPTHLIKTRGQQVTLRCSPKSGHDTVSWYQQALGQGPQFIFQYYEEEERQRGNFPDRFSGHQFPNYSSELNVNALLLGDSALYLCASSPLLAGGETQYFGPGTRLLVL.